This TCR beta chain was sequenced for a study of cytomegalovirus exposure and HLA in healthy donors (TCRdb year 2017). For context, the study as a whole: An earlier analysis of approximately 590 of the donors reported approximately 270 Gb of sequence data and 100 million to 140 million unique TCR beta sequences from 150 million to 200 million T cells. Approximately 300 gigabases of sequencing data and about 92 million unique TCR sequences made up an early release that covered 500 to 650 HLA-typed donors. The genetic ancestry cluster associated with self-reported Caucasian donors included about four fifths of the 398 genotyped donors. The study aimed to test whether cataloging public T cell receptors could reveal signatures of past pathogen exposure. The study profiled the T cell repertoires of hundreds of subjects by immunosequencing and related them to cytomegalovirus serostatus. A separate validation cohort of over a hundred different subjects was used in addition to the 666-subject first cohort. High-throughput TCR immunosequencing, statistical association of individual TCRs with disease status, and machine learning were combined to predict cytomegalovirus infection status. In a later analysis, previously published TCR beta repertoires from 666 donors were re-analyzed and high-resolution HLA genotyping was added so that TCR occurrence patterns could be studied. Rather than using new phenotypic data, the later analysis identified candidate immune exposures from TCR beta sequences and from how often those sequences occurred across donors. In an earlier analysis of around 540 of the donors, high-throughput TCR beta sequencing was used to judge whether each TCR beta V gene segment behaved as functional or pseudogenic. Donor age, sex, ethnicity and CMV serostatus were compiled together with the repertoire data. A later genetic analysis used genome-wide SNP genotypes for about 55% of the 666 donors, treating that subset as a discovery cohort. All discovery cohort repertoires had been generated using a single sequencing platform. HLA typing covered class I and class II loci at four-digit resolution. Typing coverage varied by locus: roughly 620-640 donors for A, B, C, DRB1 and DQB1; approximately 520 for DQA1; over 600 for DPA1; approximately 490 for DPB1. Four or five DR-DQ haplotypes were treated as single units for association and clustering because of strong linkage in the cohort. Across around 400 genotyped donors of the cohort, an average of approximately 200,000 unique TCR beta nucleotide sequences per donor were sequenced, and roughly 18% of those sequences were non-productive. Broad study findings and their caveats: Roughly uniform sequencing depth across donors was assumed in presence/absence analyses, although this assumption may not hold. A later genetic analysis reported fewer N-insertions in productive TCRs among donors in an Asian-associated ancestry cluster than the roughly 670-donor mean. In a later analysis, 16,951 TCR beta sequences were associated with specific HLA alleles at a false discovery rate of 0.05. In a later analysis, several top co-occurrence clusters were reported to appear linked to parvovirus B19, influenza, CMV and Epstein-Barr virus. A later analysis found that TCR association rates varied across HLA loci, with DRB1 alleles showing the most associated TCRs and HLA-C alleles the fewest. The only immune exposure information available for the cohort was CMV serostatus. Most TCR sequences were seen in very few donors, while some public TCRs were found in many individuals. This cohort had only TCR beta chains sequenced, and the lack of alpha or paired-chain data limited which features could be detected. Three of the identified cytomegalovirus-associated TCR beta chains were confirmed in vitro to be specific for cytomegalovirus antigens. The authors suggested that the approach could potentially be generalized to other disease states and immunological phenotypes. The earlier analysis of 587 of the donors excluded some 15 rarely observed V segments, including chromosome 9 orphons, because counts were too low. In both the original and validation cohorts, the classifier was reported to diagnose cytomegalovirus status with high specificity and sensitivity. Correlated functional status among segregating V segments might be attributable to linkage disequilibrium, but an unknown experimental factor could not be ruled out. A further reported finding was that TCR beta sequences accurately predicted the HLA-A and HLA-B alleles for most subjects in the first cohort. A later analysis found that HLA-associated TCR beta chains were more clonally expanded and had lower generation probabilities than equally common non-associated chains. Because the 87-base-pair reads could not distinguish some IMGT-functional V segments, including TRBV6-2 and TRBV6-3, those segments were excluded. Assigning TCR associations to individual alleles was difficult when HLA alleles, especially DR and DQ, strongly co-occurred. An earlier analysis of around 540 of the donors showed that most TCR beta V segments appeared in productive rearrangements either about 87% or about 30% of the time, which broadly matched IMGT annotations. Most CMV-associated TCR beta chains appeared to be HLA-restricted in a later analysis, and the HLA associations seemed to be driven largely by CMV exposure. V-gene and J-gene trimming of TCR beta chains was associated with a missense DCLRE1C variant in a later genetic analysis, and the association was replicated in an independent cohort. HLA typing was unavailable for some donors at each locus, so association tests used only the typed subset. The sequencing pipeline was judged likely to have produced a cluster of highly shared sequence variants as a technical artifact. The study listed 170 or so TCR beta chains as associated with cytomegalovirus.

Trimming at the junction amounts to 6 bases on V and 2 bases on J, and the germline ends lie 16 bases apart. From the germline V gene, CDR1 is MNHEY and CDR2 is SVGAGI. The CDR3 has 15 amino acids, counting the end cysteine and phenylalanine. CDR3 DNA is the only sequence kept; it has 45 bases, read in frame from the first base. The cohort comprised fewer than 700 healthy bone marrow donors. All cohort members were sampled while nominally healthy, although unrecorded immune exposures were likely present. The donor tested CMV seropositive, placing the donor among the 290 or so seropositive members of the cohort. Each donor provided a peripheral blood sample, and peripheral blood mononuclear cells were used for TCR beta sequencing. The Qiagen DNeasy Blood Extraction Kit was used to extract genomic DNA from the blood cell samples. Library method: the immunoSEQ multiplex PCR assay. A mixture of 60 forward primers for TCR Vbeta segments and 13 reverse primers for TCR Jbeta segments was used in the multiplex PCR. Amplification of the CDR3 region of rearranged TCR beta genes was performed with a multiplex PCR assay on genomic DNA. The amplified TCR beta libraries were sequenced on the Illumina HiSeq System as 87-base-pair reads. The original methods were these. A later analysis tallied around 80 million unique TCR beta chains across the 666 repertoires, and 10 million to 11 million of those chains were shared by two or more donors. Raw reads were error-corrected and collapsed into unique sequences by a nearest-neighbor algorithm in which closely related sequences were merged to remove PCR and sequencing errors. V, D and J gene segments were assigned by aligning CDR3 sequences to IMGT reference sequences. For a sequence to be retained, at least a six-nucleotide match to both a V gene segment and a J gene segment was required. Rearrangements were called productive when the CDR3 lacked stop codons and stayed in frame with V and J; all others were non-productive. CDR3 was defined by IMGT convention, running from the second conserved V-encoded cysteine to the conserved J-encoded phenylalanine. The earlier analysis of some 540 of the donors excluded any sequence lacking an unambiguous match to a single V gene segment. An earlier analysis of 587 of the donors classified V segments as functional when productive rearrangements were above 56.7% and as segregating when the standard deviation between donors was above 5%. A statistical classification framework was developed to diagnose cytomegalovirus status using the catalog of TCR beta chain sequences. A later analysis assigned V and J genes by comparing TCR nucleotide sequences with IMGT/GENE-DB human TR gene sequences. A later analysis assigned CDR3 sequences and most-parsimonious VDJ recombination scenarios with the TCRdist pipeline. A later analysis defined each TCR beta chain by its CDR3 amino acid sequence plus V-gene family, and excluded reads lacking a unique V-gene family. As a way to deal with suspected cross-contamination and a sequencing artifact, a later analysis dropped 450 to 600 nucleotide sequences that were highly shared and had low generation probability. In a later analysis, a clonal expansion index for each public chain was calculated from normalized within-repertoire ranks of inferred template counts. Generation probabilities in a later analysis came from a VDJ recombination model fitted to out-of-frame rearrangements, and those results were checked against IGoR. A later analysis scored TCR-TCR, TCR-HLA and TCR-CMV co-occurrence with hypergeometric tests, applying a repertoire-size bias correction to TCR pairs. False discovery rates were estimated in a later analysis by permuting HLA or CMV assignments 20 times. A later analysis grouped co-occurring TCRs with DBSCAN, adding TCRdist sequence similarity when clustering within HLA-allele-positive subsets. For co-occurrence clustering, repertoires with fewer than 30,000 or more than 120,000 public chains were excluded, along with roughly five repertoires with anomalous nucleotide sharing. Imported from immuneACCESS, the table was reduced by TCRdb to in-frame sequences with V and J called. These copies leave out some clones; in studies compared against another copy, an unresolved V gene accounts for under half, and the cause of the remainder is not known. V and J calls and clone size are as listed in that table; D and trimming were resolved from the DNA. The sample includes 270,000 or so clones, with roughly 90% observed a single time. Almost 4% of the sample belongs to the ten largest clones.

For this clone: Its antigen target is currently unknown. No base quality information exists; no much larger clone differs at one position.

The sample taken for sequencing was PBMCs. The sequence came from a man aged 35 to 55 in good health and CMV-seropositive. The chain was built from TRBV6-5 and TRBJ1-1; matching of 6 bases hints at TRBD1 as the D gene. The CDR3 here reads CASSSGTFVNTEAFF. The DNA is as follows: TGTGCCAGCAGCTCCGGGACATTCGTCAACACTGAAGCTTTCTTT.